The 10 T cell receptor beta chains listed next were all sequenced from one sample in a study of beta chain features in type 1 diabetes. The whole isolated RNA underwent reverse transcription, so sequencing captured expressed TCRB transcripts. Repertoires were generated with immunoSEQ multiplex PCR, while TCRdb's copy carries only in-frame clones and drops some. The repertoire holds under 200,000 clones, with about 8.1% as singletons. The specimen sequenced was central memory CD4+ T cells from blood. These TCRs come from a man younger than 35 in good health.

This clone was seen only a few times. The rearrangement links TRBV4-2 to TRBJ1-1; tentatively, D is TRBD1 (6 bases). Germline lookup yields CDR1 LGHNA and CDR2 YNFKEQ. V dropped 4 bases and J dropped 0 bases, with 12 bases sitting between them. The CDR3 totals 15 residues. The CDR3 DNA follows: TGTGCCAGCAGCCGATCCGACAGGTTGAACACTGAAGCTTTCTTT. It translates to CASSRSDRLNTEAFF.

V usage is TRBV29-1 and J usage is TRBJ1-4; D gene ambiguous. The V gene's germline CDR1 is SQVTM and CDR2 ANQGSEA. The V gene lost 4 bases and the J gene lost 2 bases, with 8 bases spanning the gap. There are 13 residues in the CDR3. The CDR3 coding sequence is TGCAGCGTTGTGGGAGGGACTAATGAAAAACTGTTTTTT. It encodes CSVVGGTNEKLFF.

The sample holds a few counts of this clone. This sequence joins TRBV7-2 and TRBJ1-1; tentatively, D is TRBD1 (5 bases). V lost 5 bases to trimming and J lost 5 bases, with 30 bases between them. CDR3 length: 19 residues. CDR1 is SGHTA and CDR2 is FQGNSA in the germline V gene. The DNA for the CDR3 is TGTGCCAGCAGCGCCCCTGCCACCATGGGGGGTACTAGTAGGACTGAAGCTTTCTTT. Protein product: CASSAPATMGGTSRTEAFF.

The rearrangement joins TRBV5-1 to TRBJ1-3; weak D call: TRBD1 (6 bases). Germline values: CDR1 SGHRS, CDR2 YFSETQ. Trimming pared 0 bases from V and 2 bases from J, leaving 9 bases between. The CDR3 extends over 15 amino acids. The CDR3 reads CASSLAAGAGNTIYF. CDR3 nucleotides: TGCGCCAGCAGCTTGGCGGCAGGGGCTGGAAACACCATATATTTT.

This clone was picked up many times. The chain couples TRBV7-9 to TRBJ1-1; no clear D. Trimming took off 6 bases at V and 1 base at J, with 15 bases between the two ends. The CDR3 runs to 15 residues. Looked up from germline, CDR1 is SEHNR and CDR2 is FQNEAQ (reference sequence). CDR3 nucleotide sequence: TGTGCCAGCAGTTTCCCGAGACACAAGAACACTGAAGCTTTCTTT. Protein product: CASSFPRHKNTEAFF.

This clone was found a few times. The rearrangement joins TRBV10-3 to TRBJ1-3; 8 bases are a match to TRBD1. Trimming cost V 4 bases and J 0 bases; bases outside gene matches: 8. Germline values: CDR1 ENHRY, CDR2 SYGVKD. This CDR3 contains 17 residues. The CDR3 coding sequence is TGTGCCATCAGTGGACAGGGGAGCCTCCACTCTGGAAACACCATATATTTT. Amino acids: CAISGQGSLHSGNTIYF.

This clone occurred a few times. This chain links TRBV28 with TRBJ1-5; no firm D call. CDR1 MDHEN and CDR2 SYDVKM come from the germline V gene. The CDR3 length is 15 residues. The V end was cut by 4 bases, the J end by 4 bases, with 14 bases between. CDR3 region: CASSSILDWNQPQHF. CDR3 DNA sequence: TGTGCCAGCAGTTCTATATTGGACTGGAATCAGCCCCAGCATTTT. Supplemented by reference TRBV28 and TRBJ1-5, the full variable domain reads DVKVTQSSRYLVKRTGEKVFLECVQDMDHENMFWYRQDPGLGLRLIYFSYDVKMKEKGDIPEGYSVSREKKERFSLILESASTNQTSMYLCASSSILDWNQPQHFGDGTRLSIL.

This clone was counted a few times. This sequence joins TRBV6-5 and TRBJ2-5; no definite D call. The V gene's germline CDR1 is MNHEY and CDR2 SVGAGI. V was shortened by 5 bases and J by 5 bases, with 6 bases between the two germline ends. The CDR3 extends over 11 amino acids. CDR3 protein: CASSQRETQYF. CDR3 nucleotide sequence: TGTGCCAGCAGTCAGAGGGAGACCCAGTACTTC.

There are a few counts of this clone. This chain joins TRBV30 and TRBJ1-2; 7 bases fit TRBD1. V dropped 5 bases and J dropped 6; count of bases not matched to a gene: 3. Germline CDR1 and CDR2: GTSNPN and SVGIG (reference sequence). CDR3 length equals 11 residues. The CDR3 nucleotides are TGTGCCTGGGGGCAGGGGGATGGCTACACCTTC. It yields the protein CAWGQGDGYTF.

The CDR3 protein is CASSDWAGGSEQFF. Here the CDR3 DNA reads TGTGCCAGCAGTGACTGGGCAGGGGGCAGTGAGCAGTTCTTC. The chain joins TRBV6-4 to TRBJ2-1, with TRBD1 identical over 8 bases. With V trimmed by 1 base and J by 9 bases, 5 bases remained unmatched. There are 14 residues in the CDR3. CDR1 is MRHNA, CDR2 SNTAGT, per germline.